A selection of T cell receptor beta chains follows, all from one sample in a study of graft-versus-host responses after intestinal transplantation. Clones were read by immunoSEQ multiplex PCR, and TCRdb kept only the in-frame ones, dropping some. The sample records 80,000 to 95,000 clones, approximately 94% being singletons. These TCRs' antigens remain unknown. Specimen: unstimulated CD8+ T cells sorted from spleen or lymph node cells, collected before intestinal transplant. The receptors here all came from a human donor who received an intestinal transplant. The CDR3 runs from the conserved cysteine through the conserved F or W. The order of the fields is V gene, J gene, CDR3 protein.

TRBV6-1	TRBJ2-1	CASTRQGRDEQFF
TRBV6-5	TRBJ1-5	CASSFGTGGNQPQHF
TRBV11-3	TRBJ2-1	CASRPPEVAGNNEQFF
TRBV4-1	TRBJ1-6	CASSQDTGNSPLHF
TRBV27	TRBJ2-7	CASGPRGGYEQYF
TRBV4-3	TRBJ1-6	CASSQEGGRLNSPLHF
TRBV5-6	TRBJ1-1	CASSLWGGGTEAFF
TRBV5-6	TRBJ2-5	CASSLVGSGGPYQETQYF
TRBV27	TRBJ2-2	CASSTQGIGELFF
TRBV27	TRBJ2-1	CASSLNPLRSINEQFF
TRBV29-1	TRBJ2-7	CSVDSPTGGTYEQYF
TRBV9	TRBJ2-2	CASSGTSGGSDGELFF
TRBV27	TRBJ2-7	CASSLTGSYEQYF
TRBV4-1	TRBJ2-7	CASSQEAGTGGYEQYF
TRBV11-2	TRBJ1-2	CASSLTSPGGLNYGYTF
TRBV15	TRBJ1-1	CATSRKSREDTEAFF
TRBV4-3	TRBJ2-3	CASSQEVGDTQYF
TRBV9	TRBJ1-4	CASSGGQSNEKLFF
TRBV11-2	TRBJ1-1	CASSLWGTGDEAFF